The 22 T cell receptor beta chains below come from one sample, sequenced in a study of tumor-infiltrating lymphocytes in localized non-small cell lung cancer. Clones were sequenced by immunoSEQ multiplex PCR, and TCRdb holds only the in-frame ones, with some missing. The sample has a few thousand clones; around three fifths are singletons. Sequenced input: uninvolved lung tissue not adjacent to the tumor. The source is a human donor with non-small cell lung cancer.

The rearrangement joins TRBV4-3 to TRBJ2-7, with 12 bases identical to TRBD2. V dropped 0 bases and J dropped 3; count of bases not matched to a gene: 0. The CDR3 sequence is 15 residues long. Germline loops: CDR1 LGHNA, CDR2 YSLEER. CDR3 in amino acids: CASSQELAGGYEQYF. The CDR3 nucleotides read TGCGCCAGCAGCCAAGAACTAGCGGGAGGCTACGAGCAGTACTTC.

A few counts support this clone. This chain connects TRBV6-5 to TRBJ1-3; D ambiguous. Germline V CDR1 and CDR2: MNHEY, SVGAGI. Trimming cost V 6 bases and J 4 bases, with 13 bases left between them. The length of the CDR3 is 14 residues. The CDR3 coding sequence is TGTGCCAGCAGGAGGACCCTAGGAGGAAACACCATATATTTT. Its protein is CASRRTLGGNTIYF.

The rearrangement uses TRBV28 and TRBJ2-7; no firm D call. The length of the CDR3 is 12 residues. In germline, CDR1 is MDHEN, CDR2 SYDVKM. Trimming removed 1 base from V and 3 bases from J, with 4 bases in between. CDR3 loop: CASSLLDYEQYF. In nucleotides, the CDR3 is TGTGCCAGCAGTTTATTGGACTACGAGCAGTACTTC.

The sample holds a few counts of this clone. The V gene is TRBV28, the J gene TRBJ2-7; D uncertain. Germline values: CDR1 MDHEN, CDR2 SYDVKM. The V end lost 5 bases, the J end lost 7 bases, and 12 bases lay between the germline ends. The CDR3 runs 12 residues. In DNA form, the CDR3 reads TGTGCCAGCAGTACGGATGAAGAAGAGCAGTACTTC. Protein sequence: CASSTDEEEQYF. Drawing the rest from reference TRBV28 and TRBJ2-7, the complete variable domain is DVKVTQSSRYLVKRTGEKVFLECVQDMDHENMFWYRQDPGLGLRLIYFSYDVKMKEKGDIPEGYSVSREKKERFSLILESASTNQTSMYLCASSTDEEEQYFGPGTRLTVT.

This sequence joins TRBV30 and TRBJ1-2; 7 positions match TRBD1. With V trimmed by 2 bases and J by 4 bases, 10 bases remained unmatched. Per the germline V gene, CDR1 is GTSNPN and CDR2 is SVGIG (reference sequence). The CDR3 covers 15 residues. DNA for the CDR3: TGTGCCTGGAGTTTGACAGGGTTCCTAGGCTATGGCTACACCTTC. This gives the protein CAWSLTGFLGYGYTF.

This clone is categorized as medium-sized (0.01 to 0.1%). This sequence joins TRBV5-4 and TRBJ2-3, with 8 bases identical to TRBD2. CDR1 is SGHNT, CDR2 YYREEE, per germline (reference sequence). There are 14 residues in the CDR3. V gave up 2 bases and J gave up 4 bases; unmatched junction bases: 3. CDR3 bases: TGTGCCAGCAGCTTAGCGGGAGCCCCAGATACGCAGTATTTT. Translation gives CASSLAGAPDTQYF.

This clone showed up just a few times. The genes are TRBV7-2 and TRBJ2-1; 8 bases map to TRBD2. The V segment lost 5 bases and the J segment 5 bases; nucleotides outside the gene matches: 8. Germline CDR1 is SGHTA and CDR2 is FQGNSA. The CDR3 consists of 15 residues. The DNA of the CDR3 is TGTGCCAGCAGCCGGAGCGGGAGAGGAAACAATGAGCAGTTCTTC. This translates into CASSRSGRGNNEQFF.

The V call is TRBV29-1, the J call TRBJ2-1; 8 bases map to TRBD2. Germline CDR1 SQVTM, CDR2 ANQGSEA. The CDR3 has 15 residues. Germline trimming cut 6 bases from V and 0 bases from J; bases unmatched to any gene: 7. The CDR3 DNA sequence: TGCAGCGTATCTCCGGGGGGGAGCTCCTACAATGAGCAGTTCTTC. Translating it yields CSVSPGGSSYNEQFF.

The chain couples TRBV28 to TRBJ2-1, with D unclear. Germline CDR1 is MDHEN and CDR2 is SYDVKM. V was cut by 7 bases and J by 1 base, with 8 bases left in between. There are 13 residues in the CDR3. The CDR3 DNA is TGTGCCAGCACCGTGAATTCCTACAATGAGCAGTTCTTC. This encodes CASTVNSYNEQFF.

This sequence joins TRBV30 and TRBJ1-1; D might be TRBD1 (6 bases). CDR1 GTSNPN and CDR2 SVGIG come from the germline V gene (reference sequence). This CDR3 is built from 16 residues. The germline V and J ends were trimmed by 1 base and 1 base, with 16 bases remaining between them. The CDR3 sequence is CAWSAWGGRGNTEAFF. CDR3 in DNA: TGTGCCTGGAGTGCTTGGGGGGGGCGAGGGAACACTGAAGCTTTCTTT. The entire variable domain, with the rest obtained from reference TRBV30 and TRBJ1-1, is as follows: SQTIHQWPATLVQPVGSPLSLECTVEGTSNPNLYWYRQAAGRGLQLLFYSVGIGQISSEVPQNLSASRPQDRQFILSSKKLLLSDSGFYLCAWSAWGGRGNTEAFFGQGTRLTVV.

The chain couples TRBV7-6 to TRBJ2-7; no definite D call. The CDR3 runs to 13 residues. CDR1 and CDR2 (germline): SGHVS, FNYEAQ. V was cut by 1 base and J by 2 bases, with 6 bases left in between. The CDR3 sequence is CASSLGDAYEQYF. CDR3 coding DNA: TGTGCCAGCAGCTTAGGGGATGCCTACGAGCAGTACTTC.

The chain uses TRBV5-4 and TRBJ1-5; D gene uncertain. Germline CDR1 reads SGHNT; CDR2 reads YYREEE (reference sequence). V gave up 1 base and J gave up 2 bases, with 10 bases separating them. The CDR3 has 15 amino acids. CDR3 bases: TGTGCCAGCAGCTTGTGGGGAGGAGGCAATCAGCCCCAGCATTTT. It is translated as CASSLWGGGNQPQHF.

The CDR3 coding sequence is TGTGCCAGCAGTTTATCCCTTTTAGGCAATCAGCCCCAGCATTTT. As protein: CASSLSLLGNQPQHF. The V call is TRBV27, the J call TRBJ1-5; D uncertain. CDR3 length: 15 amino acids. The V end lost 0 bases, the J end lost 2 bases, and 8 bases lay between the germline ends. Germline V CDR1 and CDR2: MNHEY, SMNVEV (reference sequence).

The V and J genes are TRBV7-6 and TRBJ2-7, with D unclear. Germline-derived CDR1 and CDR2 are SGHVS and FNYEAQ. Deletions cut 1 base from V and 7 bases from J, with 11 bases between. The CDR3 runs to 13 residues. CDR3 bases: TGTGCCAGCAGCTTAGAGGTTTGGGGAGAGCAGTACTTC. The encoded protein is CASSLEVWGEQYF.

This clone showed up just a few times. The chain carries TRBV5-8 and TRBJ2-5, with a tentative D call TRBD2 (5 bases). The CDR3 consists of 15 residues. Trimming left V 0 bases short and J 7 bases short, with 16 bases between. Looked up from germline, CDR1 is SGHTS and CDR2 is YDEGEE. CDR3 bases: TGTGCCAGCAGCTTGGCCATTCTAGCCCGGACGACCCAGTACTTC. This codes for CASSLAILARTTQYF.

The CDR3 DNA reads as TGCGCCAGCAGTGAGTCGTTGGGGCATGGCTACACCTTC. It yields the protein CASSESLGHGYTF. J is TRBJ1-2 and V is TRBV10-2; D is perhaps TRBD1 (5 bases). V lost 0 bases and J 6 bases, leaving 8 bases between the germline ends. The CDR3 consists of 13 residues. CDR1 and CDR2 (germline): WSHSY, SAAADI.

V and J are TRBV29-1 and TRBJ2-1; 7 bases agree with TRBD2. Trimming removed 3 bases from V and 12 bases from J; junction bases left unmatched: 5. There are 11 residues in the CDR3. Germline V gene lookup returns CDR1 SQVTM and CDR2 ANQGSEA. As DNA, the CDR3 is TGCAGCGTTGATGAGGCTAGCGGGCAGTTCTTC. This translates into CSVDEASGQFF.

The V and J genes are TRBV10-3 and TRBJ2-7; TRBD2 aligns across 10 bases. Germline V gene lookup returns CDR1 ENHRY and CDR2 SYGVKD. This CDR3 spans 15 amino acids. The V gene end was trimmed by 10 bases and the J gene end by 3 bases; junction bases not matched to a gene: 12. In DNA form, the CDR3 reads TGTGCCACCCTTTCAACTAGCGGGATGGTCTACGAGCAGTACTTC. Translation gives CATLSTSGMVYEQYF.

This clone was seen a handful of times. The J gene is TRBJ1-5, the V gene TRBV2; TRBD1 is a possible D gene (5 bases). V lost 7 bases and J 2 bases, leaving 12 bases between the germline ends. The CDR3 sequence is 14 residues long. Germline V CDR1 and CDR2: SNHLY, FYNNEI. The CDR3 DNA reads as TGTGCCAGCATGGTCAGGGAAGGCAATCAGCCCCAGCATTTT. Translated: CASMVREGNQPQHF.

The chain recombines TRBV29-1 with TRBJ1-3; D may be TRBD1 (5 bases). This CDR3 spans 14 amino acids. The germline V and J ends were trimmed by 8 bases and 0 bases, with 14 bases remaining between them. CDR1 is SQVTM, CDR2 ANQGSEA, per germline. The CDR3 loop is CSLRDGLSGNTIYF. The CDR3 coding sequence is TGCAGCCTTCGGGACGGCCTCTCTGGAAACACCATATATTTT.

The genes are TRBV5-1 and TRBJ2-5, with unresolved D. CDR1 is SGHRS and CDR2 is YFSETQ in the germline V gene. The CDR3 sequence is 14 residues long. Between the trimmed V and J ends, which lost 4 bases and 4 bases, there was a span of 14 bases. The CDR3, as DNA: TGCGCCAGCAGCCCGGGCGGAGCAGTAGAGACCCAGTACTTC. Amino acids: CASSPGGAVETQYF.

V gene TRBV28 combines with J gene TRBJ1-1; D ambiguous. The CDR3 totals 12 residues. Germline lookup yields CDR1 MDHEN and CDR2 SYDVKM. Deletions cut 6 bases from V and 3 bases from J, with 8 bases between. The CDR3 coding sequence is TGTGCCAGCAGGGTTGGGGACACTGAAGCTTTCTTT. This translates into CASRVGDTEAFF.